This T cell receptor (beta chain) was obtained from a study of OX40 agonist ivuxolimab in advanced cancers. Background on the study: The treatment was a fully human IgG2 OX40 agonist, ivuxolimab. Regarding the study as a whole: Near-lowest levels of clonal expansion characterized partial responders at 0.1-3.0 mg/kg. With doses of 0.1 to 3.0 mg/kg, CD4+ and CD8+ blood T cells had undergone clonal expansion by week 6. The mean number of expanded clones was higher in CD8+ T cells than in CD4+.

Note on this clone: What it binds is not known.

The junction had 8 bases not matched to a gene; V was cut back by 7 bases and J by 4 bases. The germline V gene has CDR1 MNHEY and CDR2 SMNVEV (reference sequence). The CDR3 totals 14 residues. Measured with immunoSEQ multiplex PCR; TCRdb has only the in-frame clones, and not every one. The top ten clones hold more than 0.3% of a sample with 70,000 to 90,000 clones, around 90% of them seen once. The sequenced sample was CD4+ or CD8+ T cells sorted from blood, obtained in a trial of the OX40 agonist ivuxolimab. The TCR was taken from an adult with an advanced solid tumor such as melanoma, head and neck, liver or kidney cancer. This chain uses TRBV27 with TRBJ2-7, with 9 bases lining up with TRBD1. The CDR3 region is CASIAGTGKYEQYF. The CDR3 DNA is TGTGCCAGCATAGCCGGGACAGGGAAATACGAGCAGTACTTC.